These 26 T cell receptor beta chains originate from one sample sequenced in a study of shared T cell receptors in the human thymus. The assay was immunoSEQ multiplex PCR, and TCRdb's table has in-frame clones only and misses some. The top ten clones hold around 0.012% of a sample with about 500,000 clones, more than 75% of them seen once. This same sample was also part of a study on human thymus T cells.

Sequenced input: thymocytes. Receptors originate from a boy less than two years old with a congenital heart defect.

The chain is built from TRBV4-1 and TRBJ1-5; 7 bases are shared with TRBD1. The V gene's germline CDR1 is MGHRA and CDR2 YSYEKL. J gave up 9 bases and V 1 base, and 9 bases lay outside the gene matches. The CDR3 length is 15 residues. CDR3 DNA: TGCGCCAGCAGCCAAGGTCCGGACAGGTATGGGCCCCAGCATTTT. This sequence encodes CASSQGPDRYGPQHF.

The CDR3 DNA follows: TGTGCCAGCAGAAGCGGGGAGGGGGAGACCCAGTACTTC. Translation gives CASRSGEGETQYF. J is TRBJ2-5 and V is TRBV28; 7 positions agree with TRBD2. The J segment lost 5 bases and the V segment lost 6 bases, leaving 6 bases of the junction unmatched. This CDR3 is built from 13 residues. CDR1 and CDR2 (germline): MDHEN, SYDVKM.

The V call is TRBV18, the J call TRBJ1-1; D is possibly TRBD1 (5 bases). Germline CDR1 is KGHSH and CDR2 is LQKENI. CDR3 size: 12 residues. Trimming pared 6 bases from V and 3 bases from J, leaving 8 bases between. CDR3 residues: CASSPGDTEAFF. CDR3 in DNA: TGTGCCAGCTCTCCGGGGGACACTGAAGCTTTCTTT.

The gene calls are TRBV30 and TRBJ2-7; 7 bases are a match to TRBD1. Looked up from germline, CDR1 is GTSNPN and CDR2 is SVGIG (reference sequence). Losses at the gene ends were 3 bases for V and 2 bases for J; bases not matched to a gene: 13. This CDR3 contains 16 residues. The CDR3 DNA follows: TGTGCCTGGAGCCAACGGACAGGATCCTTTACCTACGAGCAGTACTTC. Its translation is CAWSQRTGSFTYEQYF.

The J gene is TRBJ2-4, the V gene TRBV18, with a tentative D call TRBD1 (6 bases). V lost 5 bases to trimming and J lost 8 bases, with 25 bases between them. The CDR3 is 17 amino acids. Germline V gives CDR1 KGHSH, CDR2 LQKENI. CDR3 loop: CASSTDRPEVYPDIQYF. In DNA form, the CDR3 reads TGTGCCAGCTCAACTGACAGGCCCGAGGTCTACCCGGACATTCAGTACTTC.

V gene TRBV7-2 combines with J gene TRBJ2-3, with 12 bases lining up with TRBD2. V trimming: 4 bases; J trimming: 4 bases; junction bases outside the gene matches: 3. Germline CDR1 is SGHTA and CDR2 is FQGNSA. CDR3 length: 15 amino acids. The CDR3 region is CASSSLAGGADTQYF. CDR3 sequence (DNA): TGTGCCAGCAGCTCCCTAGCGGGAGGGGCAGATACGCAGTATTTT.

The chain has TRBV6-1 and TRBJ2-1; 8 positions match TRBD2. V shed 2 bases, J shed 1 base, and the junction held 16 bases outside the gene matches. CDR3 length: 20 amino acids. The germline V gene has CDR1 MNHNS and CDR2 SASEGT. This CDR3 reads CASSESLRLIQRESYNEQFF. In DNA form, the CDR3 reads TGTGCCAGCAGTGAATCCCTCCGACTTATACAGCGGGAGTCCTACAATGAGCAGTTCTTC.

The count of this clone is one. The chain uses TRBV18 and TRBJ2-7; 11 nucleotides align to TRBD2. The CDR3 contains 13 residues. The J segment lost 3 bases and the V segment lost 8 bases, leaving 3 bases of the junction unmatched. Germline CDR1 and CDR2: KGHSH and LQKENI. The CDR3 DNA reads as TGTGCCAGCCGAGGGACTAGCGGCTACGAGCAGTACTTC. It specifies CASRGTSGYEQYF.

The chain recombines TRBV11-2 with TRBJ2-1; maybe TRBD2 (6 bases). The CDR3 is 15 amino acids. Trimming shortened V by 3 bases and J by 0 bases, and 9 bases separated the two germline ends. From germline, CDR1 is SGHAT and CDR2 FQNNGV. CDR3: CASSFGAGSYNEQFF. The CDR3 nucleotides are TGTGCCAGCAGCTTCGGAGCGGGCTCCTACAATGAGCAGTTCTTC.

This chain joins TRBV29-1 and TRBJ2-1, with D perhaps matching TRBD1 (5 bases). Germline-derived CDR1 and CDR2 are SQVTM and ANQGSEA. The CDR3 consists of 14 residues. V lost 5 bases, J lost 3 bases, and 14 bases lay in between. Here the CDR3 DNA reads TGCAGCGTTCCATTTGACAGAGACTACAATGAGCAGTTCTTC. Its protein product is CSVPFDRDYNEQFF.

The chain joins TRBV9 to TRBJ2-3, with D tentatively TRBD2 (6 bases). CDR3 size: 16 residues. V lost 3 bases to trimming and J lost 2 bases, with 16 bases between them. Per the germline V gene, CDR1 is SGDLS and CDR2 is YYNGEE. The CDR3 region has the DNA TGTGCCAGCAGCGACGGACTACCTCGATCCACAGATACGCAGTATTTT. It translates to CASSDGLPRSTDTQYF. Full variable domain (outside the CDR3, taken from reference TRBV9 and TRBJ2-3): DSGVTQTPKHLITATGQRVTLRCSPRSGDLSVYWYQQSLDQGLQFLIQYYNGEERAKGNILERFSAQQFPDLHSELNLSSLELGDSALYFCASSDGLPRSTDTQYFGPGTRLTVL.

The V call is TRBV9, the J call TRBJ2-7; TRBD1 agrees at 7 bases. There are 14 residues in the CDR3. Trimming took 3 bases from V and 2 from J; bases not matched to a gene: 5. Germline CDR1 and CDR2: SGDLS and YYNGEE. The CDR3 here is CASSAVGQTYEQYF. Written as DNA, the CDR3 is TGTGCCAGCAGCGCAGTGGGACAGACCTACGAGCAGTACTTC.

V is TRBV7-3 and J is TRBJ2-3, with a possible D match to TRBD1 (6 bases). CDR3 size: 14 residues. Trimming cost V 5 bases and J 4 bases, with 13 bases left between them. Per the germline V gene, CDR1 is SGHTA and CDR2 is FQGTGA. Written as DNA, the CDR3 is TGTGCCAGCAGCCAGGACAGAGTCCCAGATACGCAGTATTTT. Its protein product is CASSQDRVPDTQYF.

V usage is TRBV11-3 and J usage is TRBJ1-1, with D maybe TRBD1 (5 bases). V was trimmed by 5 bases and J by 1 base, leaving 8 bases between them. The CDR3 consists of 13 residues. Germline CDR1 and CDR2: SGHNT and YENEEA. Here the CDR3 reads CASSDRENTEAFF. The CDR3 region has the DNA TGTGCCAGCAGCGACAGAGAGAACACTGAAGCTTTCTTT.

The V and J genes are TRBV27 and TRBJ1-2, with D tentatively TRBD1 (6 bases). Germline values: CDR1 MNHEY, CDR2 SMNVEV (reference sequence). V was pared by 5 bases and J by 3 bases, with 19 bases between. There are 16 residues in the CDR3. As DNA, the CDR3 is TGTGCCAGCAGTCATAGACAGGCCCCCTTCGACTATGGCTACACCTTC. Translation gives CASSHRQAPFDYGYTF.

This chain connects TRBV14 to TRBJ1-1; D is unresolved. The CDR3 is 11 amino acids. Germline CDR1 is SGHDN and CDR2 is FVKESK. The V end lost 1 base, the J end lost 10 bases, and 7 bases lay between the germline ends. The CDR3 protein is CASSQAGGAFF. In DNA form, the CDR3 reads TGTGCCAGCAGCCAAGCCGGCGGAGCTTTCTTT.

The chain recombines TRBV4-2 with TRBJ2-4, with a tentative D call TRBD2 (6 bases). The germline CDR1 and CDR2 sequences are LGHNA and YNFKEQ. The V end was cut by 2 bases, the J end by 0 bases, with 14 bases between. The CDR3 is made up of 17 amino acids. The CDR3 DNA reads TGTGCCAGCAGCCAACCTAGCGCTCCACTAGCCAAAAACATTCAGTACTTC. This translates into CASSQPSAPLAKNIQYF.

This chain joins TRBV27 and TRBJ2-3; D is perhaps TRBD2 (6 bases). The CDR3 is 14 residues long. The germline V and J ends were trimmed by 8 bases and 2 bases, with 14 bases remaining between them. CDR1 and CDR2 from the germline V gene are MNHEY and SMNVEV (reference sequence). The DNA of the CDR3 is TGTGCCAGCGCTAGGCGGGACGCCACAGATACGCAGTATTTT. Translating it yields CASARRDATDTQYF.

This clone occurred a few times. The chain uses TRBV28 and TRBJ2-3; TRBD1 matches 9 bases. Looked up from germline, CDR1 is MDHEN and CDR2 is SYDVKM. CDR3 length equals 16 residues. V shed 5 bases, J shed 4 bases, and the junction held 10 bases outside the gene matches. The CDR3 sequence is CASSLPGQGNADTQYF. The CDR3 coding sequence is TGTGCCAGCAGTCTCCCCGGACAGGGGAACGCAGATACGCAGTATTTT.

The V call is TRBV7-9, the J call TRBJ2-7; 8 bases map to TRBD2. The CDR3 spans 15 residues. Trimming at V came to 2 bases and at J to 5 bases, leaving 8 bases not matched to a gene. The germline CDR1 and CDR2 sequences are SEHNR and FQNEAQ (reference sequence). CDR3 amino acids: CASSLLPSGYDEQYF. The CDR3 nucleotides read TGTGCCAGCAGCTTATTACCTAGCGGGTACGACGAGCAGTACTTC.

This sequence joins TRBV19 and TRBJ1-1; the D gene is possibly TRBD1 (6 bases). The CDR3 spans 15 residues. V shed 6 bases and J shed 0 bases, with 14 bases lying between them. Germline-derived CDR1 and CDR2 are LNHDA and SQIVND (reference sequence). The CDR3 loop is CASRIWGPMNTEAFF. The CDR3 coding sequence is TGTGCCAGTAGAATCTGGGGGCCCATGAACACTGAAGCTTTCTTT.

The chain has TRBV30 and TRBJ2-7; TRBD1 might be the D (5 bases). Between the trimmed V and J ends, which lost 0 bases and 4 bases, there was a span of 10 bases. The CDR3 length is 13 residues. The germline V gene encodes CDR1 GTSNPN and CDR2 SVGIG (reference sequence). CDR3 region: CAWSVGRVYEQYF. CDR3 DNA sequence: TGTGCCTGGAGTGTAGGCAGGGTTTACGAGCAGTACTTC.

This chain links TRBV28 with TRBJ2-5; D gene unclear. Per germline, CDR1 MDHEN and CDR2 SYDVKM. The CDR3 is made up of 11 amino acids. Trimming took 5 bases from V and 4 from J, leaving 5 bases between them. CDR3 residues: CASSLRETQYF. CDR3 DNA: TGTGCCAGCAGTCTCAGAGAGACCCAGTACTTC.

The V and J genes are TRBV5-1 and TRBJ2-3; TRBD2 agrees at 11 bases. The CDR3 covers 14 residues. J lost 4 bases, V lost 7 bases, and 5 bases had no gene match. Germline CDR1 reads SGHRS; CDR2 reads YFSETQ. The chain's CDR3 is CASVLAGDPDTQYF. CDR3 sequence (DNA): TGCGCCAGCGTACTAGCGGGAGACCCAGATACGCAGTATTTT.

J is TRBJ2-7 and V is TRBV4-1; 10 bases match TRBD2. Trimming at V came to 0 bases and at J to 2 bases, leaving 4 bases not matched to a gene. The CDR3 contains 16 residues. Germline-derived CDR1 and CDR2 are MGHRA and YSYEKL. CDR3 nucleotide sequence: TGCGCCAGCAGCCAAGAGCGAGCGGGAGGGACCTACGAGCAGTACTTC. Its protein product is CASSQERAGGTYEQYF.

The chain is built from TRBV27 and TRBJ1-5, with 9 bases matching TRBD1. Germline CDR1 and CDR2: MNHEY and SMNVEV (reference sequence). V lost 6 bases to trimming and J lost 2 bases; unmatched junction nucleotides: 5. This CDR3 contains 15 residues. The DNA for the CDR3 is TGTGCCAGCAGCGGACAGGGGTTTGGCAATCAGCCCCAGCATTTT. Protein sequence: CASSGQGFGNQPQHF.